This TCR beta chain was captured by sequencing in a study of T-cell memory formation after mild COVID-19. Germline V gene sequence: CDR1 DFQATT, CDR2 SNEGSKA (reference sequence). The CDR3 has 13 amino acids. Unmatched junction bases numbered 5, after V lost 6 bases and J lost 2 bases. TCRdb recomputed calls from the 5' RACE reads with MiXCR, one row per CDR3 protein. The sample yields more than 250,000 distinct CDR3 sequences, about 16% seen once. Note on this clonotype: Its antigen remains unknown.

Study results and caveats: Prior to infection, memory already included some responding clones, suggesting cross-reactive memory joined. Proof of SARS-CoV-2 specificity was absent for the second-wave clones that crested on day 37.

This chain connects TRBV20-1 to TRBJ2-3; 7 nucleotides align to TRBD1. Sequenced sample: PBMCs or a T cell subset sorted from them (not recorded which). The sequence was collected from a man aged 18 to 29 who had mild COVID-19 (a few samples of this study predate the infection). Cell type and time point are not known. This chain's CDR3 is CSAPDRNTDTQYF. As DNA, the CDR3 is TGCAGTGCCCCGGACAGGAACACAGATACGCAGTATTTT.